This T cell receptor (beta chain) came from a study of cytomegalovirus exposure and HLA in healthy donors. Study-level findings and limits: Clonal expansion was found to be greater in HLA-associated TCR beta chains than in equally common others in a later analysis.

Unrecorded immune exposures were likely, despite nominal health at sampling. With 60 Vbeta and 13 Jbeta primers, the PCR was carried out. The table came from immunoSEQ multiplex PCR; TCRdb's copy has only in-frame clones and leaves some out. In the table there are roughly 120,000 clones, about three quarters of which are singletons. Comment on this clone: Its antigen is undetermined.

V was pared by 0 bases and J by 3 bases, with 1 base of the junction left unmatched. Germline assignment: CDR1 LNHNV and CDR2 YYDKDF (reference sequence). The CDR3 consists of 16 residues. The specimen was PBMCs. The genes are TRBV15 and TRBJ2-7; 14 nucleotides line up with TRBD2. This clonotype was sampled from a woman aged 55 to 70 in good health and CMV-seropositive. CDR3 nucleotide sequence: TGTGCCACCAGCAGAGAGGGGACTAGCGGGAGCTACGAGCAGTACTTC. Translating gives CATSREGTSGSYEQYF.